This TCR beta chain was observed in a study of cytomegalovirus exposure and HLA in healthy donors. Study-level information: One earlier analysis, a look at approximately 180 million T cells, found around 110 million unique TCR beta sequences. Findings and limits, study-wide: In most subjects, TCR beta sequences reportedly gave accurate predictions of HLA-A and HLA-B alleles. One cluster of highly shared sequence variants probably arose as a sequencing artifact. The study listed roughly 150 cytomegalovirus-associated TCR beta chains.

Points on this clone: Its antigen is not identified.

60 Vbeta and 13 Jbeta primers were used in PCR. Sequencing used immunoSEQ multiplex PCR; TCRdb keeps in-frame clones, though not all of them. The sample includes over 150,000 clones, about four fifths seen only once; the top ten take approximately 2.8%. The clonotype was recovered from a man between 18 and 29 years old in good health and CMV-seronegative. Sequenced: PBMCs.

Here the CDR3 reads CASSVDGGFGETQYF. The CDR3 DNA is TGTGCCAGCAGCGTAGACGGGGGGTTTGGGGAGACCCAGTACTTC. The chain carries TRBV9 and TRBJ2-5; TRBD2 agrees at 7 bases. This CDR3 region has 15 residues. Germline values: CDR1 SGDLS, CDR2 YYNGEE. The trim removed 0 bases at V and 5 bases at J, leaving 7 bases unmatched.